A single sample gave rise to the 9 T cell receptor beta chains below, sequenced in a study of response to subunit inactivated influenza vaccine. TCRdb processed the RT-PCR reads anew with MiXCR; each CDR3 protein has one entry. The table has 500,000 to 750,000 distinct CDR3 sequences, about 14% seen once. The sample here was PBMCs from blood, taken about 12 days after vaccination. The origin of the receptors is a man in his fifties who received an inactivated influenza vaccine.

J is TRBJ1-2 and V is TRBV18; TRBD1 matches at 7 bases. CDR3 length: 15 residues. Germline assignment: CDR1 KGHSH and CDR2 LQKENI. V lost 3 bases to trimming and J lost 4 bases; unmatched junction nucleotides: 8. CDR3: CASSPSEGTAYGYTF. The CDR3 coding sequence is TGTGCCAGCTCACCTTCAGAGGGGACAGCCTATGGCTACACCTTC. The full variable domain, rest sourced from reference TRBV18 and TRBJ1-2, is NAGVMQNPRHLVRRRGQEARLRCSPMKGHSHVYWYRQLPEEGLKFMVYLQKENIIDESGMPKERFSAEFPKEGPSILRIQQVVRGDSAAYFCASSPSEGTAYGYTFGSGTRLTVV.

This clonotype occurred many times. J is TRBJ2-3 and V is TRBV12-3 or TRBV12-4; D possibly corresponds to TRBD1 (5 bases). The CDR3 totals 13 residues. Trimming took off 3 bases at V and 4 bases at J, with 8 bases between the two ends. This chain's CDR3 is CASSFLGADTQYF. The CDR3 DNA reads as TGTGCCAGCAGTTTTTTAGGGGCAGATACGCAGTATTTT.

This clonotype was observed a handful of times. V and J are TRBV6-6 and TRBJ2-1, with unresolved D. The CDR3 spans 13 residues. V was shortened by 2 bases and J by 2 bases, with 4 bases between the two germline ends. Germline CDR1 is MNHNY and CDR2 is SVGAGI (reference sequence). DNA for the CDR3: TGTGCCAGCAGTTACACAACCTACAATGAGCAGTTCTTC. Protein product: CASSYTTYNEQFF.

This clonotype was seen at least ten times. V is TRBV15 and J is TRBJ2-3; TRBD1 might be the D (5 bases). This CDR3 has 16 amino acids. The V gene's germline CDR1 is LNHNV and CDR2 YYDKDF (reference sequence). V was pared by 0 bases and J by 4 bases, with 14 bases between. CDR3 in DNA: TGTGCCACCAGCAGAGAATTCGCCCAGGGCTCAGATACGCAGTATTTT. It yields the protein CATSREFAQGSDTQYF.

V is TRBV7-3 and J is TRBJ2-7, with D possibly called TRBD1 or TRBD2 (5 bases each). CDR3 length equals 15 residues. V was pared by 4 bases and J by 1 base, with 14 bases between. CDR1 is SGHTA and CDR2 is FQGTGA in the germline V gene. The DNA of the CDR3 is TGTGCCAGCAGCTCATCCGGGACCCTATCCTACGAGCAGTACTTC. Amino acid sequence: CASSSSGTLSYEQYF. Together with reference TRBV7-3 and TRBJ2-7, the CDR3 gives the full variable domain: GAGVSQTPSNKVTEKGKYVELRCDPISGHTALYWYRQSLGQGPEFLIYFQGTGAADDSGLPNDRFFAVRPEGSVSTLKIQRTERGDSAVYLCASSSSGTLSYEQYFGPGTRLTVT.

The chain links TRBV20-1 to TRBJ2-5; D may match TRBD1 or TRBD2 (5 bases each). Germline-derived CDR1 and CDR2 are DFQATT and SNEGSKA (reference sequence). There are 13 residues in the CDR3. Trimming took 2 bases from V and 2 from J, leaving 9 bases between them. As DNA, the CDR3 is TGCAGTGCTAGAACGGGGCAGCAAGAGACCCAGTACTTC. It translates to CSARTGQQETQYF.

The rearrangement links TRBV10-3 to TRBJ1-3; D is unresolved. V lost 0 bases to trimming and J lost 0 bases, with 6 bases between them. In germline, CDR1 is ENHRY, CDR2 SYGVKD. This CDR3 comprises 15 residues. This chain's CDR3 is CAISESATSGNTIYF. Written as DNA, the CDR3 is TGTGCCATCAGTGAGTCGGCGACCTCTGGAAACACCATATATTTT.

The chain couples TRBV7-7 to TRBJ2-3; 11 nucleotides match TRBD2. The CDR3 is 18 amino acids. Trimming at V came to 2 bases and at J to 4 bases, leaving 11 bases not matched to a gene. The germline CDR1 and CDR2 sequences are SSHAT and FNYEAQ (reference sequence). CDR3 in DNA: TGTGCCAGCAGCTTACTCTCTCCAACTAGCGGGAGTCCAGATACGCAGTATTTT. This sequence encodes CASSLLSPTSGSPDTQYF.

This clonotype was seen ten or more times. This chain joins TRBV5-1 and TRBJ2-3; tentative D call: TRBD2 (6 bases). Trimming took off 6 bases at V and 1 base at J, with 15 bases between the two ends. The germline V gene has CDR1 SGHRS and CDR2 YFSETQ. The CDR3 is 15 amino acids. As DNA, the CDR3 is TGCGCCAGCACGTTCGCGGGGTTGGGCACAGATACGCAGTATTTT. Translation gives CASTFAGLGTDTQYF.